Sequencing of this T cell receptor beta chain was carried out in a study of blood T cell repertoires in COVID-19. Study-level information: T cells, B-cell-depleted T cells, or PBMCs provided the cDNA or gDNA that served as material.

From germline, CDR1 is SGHTA and CDR2 FQGNSA. There are 12 residues in the CDR3. Trimming took off 3 bases at V and 6 bases at J, with 8 bases between the two ends. Per the original methods: Quantification of nucleated cells was approximated via reference gene primer amplification. Measured with immunoSEQ multiplex PCR; TCRdb has only the in-frame clones, and not every one. The D gene and trimming were derived from the DNA, and the V and J assignments and clone size from that table. The sample includes approximately 32,000 clones, around 90% seen only once; the top ten take 4.9%. The genes are TRBV7-2 and TRBJ1-2, with D possibly matching TRBD1 (6 bases). The TCR sequence derives from a woman aged 70-85 years with active COVID-19. Sequenced: peripheral blood. Written as DNA, the CDR3 is TGTGCCAGCAGCTTTGAGGGGGATGGCTACACCTTC. Its translation is CASSFEGDGYTF.